These T cell receptor beta chains were read from a single sample in a study of T cell repertoires in cytomegalovirus infection. TCRdb analysed the reads with MiXCR anew, one entry per CDR3 protein. The sample lists about 600,000 distinct CDR3 sequences; roughly a quarter were seen once. The sequenced sample consisted of CD8+ T cells from PBMCs. The receptors here all came from a human donor in good health (CMV status not recorded). Some clones in this sample may be carry-over from other donors' samples. Each CDR3 is given with its conserved first and last residue. The D gene is left open where the match is weak. The size field is filled for only some rows; it gives once, few, many or a size class.

D,J,V,size,DNA,CDR3
TRBD1,TRBJ1-5,TRBV4-1,-,TGCGCCAGCAGCCAGACAGGGGGTGGCAATCAGCCCCAGCATTTT,CASSQTGGGNQPQHF
-,TRBJ2-3,TRBV7-9,many,TGTGCCAGCAGCTTAGAGTCGAATACGCAGTATTTT,CASSLESNTQYF
TRBD2,TRBJ2-3,TRBV7-3,many,TGTGCCAGCAGCGTTAGCGGGATCGGCACAGATACGCAGTATTTT,CASSVSGIGTDTQYF
-,TRBJ1-1,TRBV20-1,-,TGCAGTGCTGGTCTTACACTCACTGAAGCTTTCTTT,CSAGLTLTEAFF
-,TRBJ1-5,TRBV10-1,-,TGCGCCAGCAGTGAGTCAACGTACAATAGCAATCAGCCCCAGCATTTT,CASSESTYNSNQPQHF
-,TRBJ1-2,TRBV15,-,TGTGCCACCAGCAAAAGGACGGACGGCTATGGCTACACCTTC,CATSKRTDGYGYTF
TRBD1,TRBJ2-1,TRBV7-9,few,TGTGCCAGCAGCGCCTCGGGGACAGGGGGCTACAATGAGCAGTTCTTC,CASSASGTGGYNEQFF
-,TRBJ1-1,TRBV6-6,few,TGTGCCAGCAGGAGGGACGCCACTGAAGCTTTCTTT,CASRRDATEAFF
-,TRBJ2-3,TRBV28,many,TGTGCCAGCAGTTTGGAGTCCATTACCAGTATAGATACGCAGTATTTT,CASSLESITSIDTQYF
-,TRBJ1-1,TRBV13,once,TGTGCCATCCCACCCCGGGTCGGGGGCCCTGAAGCTTTCTTT,CAIPPRVGGPEAFF
-,TRBJ2-5,TRBV11-3,-,TGTGCCAGCAGCTTAATTCAGGGAGCGCTTCGAGAGACCCAGTACTTC,CASSLIQGALRETQYF
-,TRBJ2-3,TRBV6-2/TRBV6-3,-,TGTGCCAGCACAAGGGGCACAGATACGCAGTATTTT,CASTRGTDTQYF
-,TRBJ1-2,TRBV20-1,-,TGCAGTGCTAGAGGGGCAGGATTACACTATGGCTACACCTTC,CSARGAGLHYGYTF
-,TRBJ1-1,TRBV28,many,TGTGCCAGCAGCTATCCGACGGACATGAACACTGAAGCTTTCTTT,CASSYPTDMNTEAFF
TRBD2,TRBJ2-1,TRBV14,-,TGTGCCAGCAGCCAAGAAATAGGACTAGCGGGGAGAGATGAGCAGTTCTTC,CASSQEIGLAGRDEQFF
-,TRBJ1-3,TRBV7-2,many,TGTGCCATCAGGCCGGGAAACACCATATATTTT,CAIRPGNTIYF
-,TRBJ1-2,TRBV12-3/TRBV12-4,many,TGTGCCAGCTTCAGGGGCGCCGGGTATGGCTACACCTTC,CASFRGAGYGYTF
TRBD1,TRBJ2-1,TRBV6-2/TRBV6-3,-,TGTGCCAGCAGCCTCAGGGGGCGGTGGGAGCAGTTCTTC,CASSLRGRWEQFF
-,TRBJ2-3,TRBV28,-,TGTGCCAGCAGTTTATTCTCCGGGGAGCGAGGCGATACGCAGTATTTT,CASSLFSGERGDTQYF
TRBD2,TRBJ2-3,TRBV7-9,-,TGTGCCAGCAGCAGAGGACTAGCAGATACGCAGTATTTT,CASSRGLADTQYF
-,TRBJ2-4,TRBV12-5,-,TGTGCTAGTGGCAACGAAATAACCAAAAACATTCAGTACTTC,CASGNEITKNIQYF
-,TRBJ2-5,TRBV6-1,-,TGTGCCAGCAGTTTGACTGTTGGAGAGACCCAGTACTTC,CASSLTVGETQYF
-,TRBJ1-2,TRBV6-1,-,TGTGCCACCCCGGAACAGAACTATAGCTACACCTTC,CATPEQNYSYTF
-,TRBJ2-5,TRBV28,-,TGTGCCAGCAGTCCCAATTTAAGGGAGGAGACCCAGTACTTC,CASSPNLREETQYF
-,TRBJ2-1,TRBV29-1,once,TGCAGCGCCGACAGGATTTCGACGGATGAGCAGTTCTTC,CSADRISTDEQFF
-,TRBJ2-2,TRBV7-2,many,TGTGCCAGCAGCTCCCGGGACATCAACACCGGGGAGCTGTTTTTT,CASSSRDINTGELFF
-,TRBJ2-1,TRBV25-1,few,TGTGCCAGCAGTGAATATTACCCGGCAGGGAGCAATGAGCAGTTCTTC,CASSEYYPAGSNEQFF
-,TRBJ2-6,TRBV29-1,many,TGCAGCGTGGCGGACCAGGGCGCAGGAGACTCTGGGGCCAACGTCCTGACTTTC,CSVADQGAGDSGANVLTF
-,TRBJ2-5,TRBV7-8,many,TGTGCCAGCAGCTTTCTGACTCCCTCGAACCAAGAGACCCAGTACTTC,CASSFLTPSNQETQYF
TRBD1,TRBJ1-1,TRBV29-1,-,TGCAGCGTTGAAGGGGTCGGGACAGGGGGCGATTGGCAGGCTGAAGCTTTCTTT,CSVEGVGTGGDWQAEAFF
-,TRBJ1-4,TRBV5-8,-,TGTGCCAGCAGCAGCTCAAACCTGCAGGTTCTGGGTGAAAAACTGTTTTTT,CASSSSNLQVLGEKLFF